Listed below are T cell receptor beta chains from one sample, sequenced in a study of vaccination and CD4 T cells after COVID-19. The antigens of these receptors remain unknown. One entry per CDR3 protein, called by TCRdb with MiXCR from the PCR reads. The table lists around 7,400 distinct CDR3 sequences, about 53% of them singletons. Source material: CD4+ T cells from blood, cultured in vitro. The receptors were sampled from a human donor in good health. Each CDR3 is given with its conserved first and last residue. A D gene is named only where the DNA matches it firmly. A row's size may be missing; if present it is once, few, many or a size class.

TRBD1 TRBJ2-6 . TRBV27 CASSSRGQGSGANVLTF TGTGCCAGCAGCAGCCGTGGACAGGGCTCTGGGGCCAACGTCCTGACTTTC
. TRBJ2-5 . TRBV6-2/TRBV6-3 CASSYSRDRAQYF TGTGCCAGCAGTTACTCTAGGGATAGGGCCCAGTACTTC
. TRBJ2-5 . TRBV25-1 CASSEYSGGQETQYF TGTGCCAGCAGTGAATATAGCGGAGGGCAAGAGACCCAGTACTTC
TRBD1 TRBJ1-1 few TRBV10-3 CAISMTGDTEAFF TGTGCCATCAGTATGACAGGGGACACTGAAGCTTTCTTT
TRBD2 TRBJ2-2 few TRBV25-1 CASRGEGRNTGELFF TGTGCCAGCAGAGGGGAGGGGCGGAACACCGGGGAGCTGTTTTTT
TRBD1 TRBJ2-1 . TRBV7-9 CASSDTDRGEQFF TGTGCCAGCAGCGACACCGACAGGGGAGAGCAGTTCTTC
. TRBJ2-7 . TRBV6-2/TRBV6-3 CASSRTARLSEQYF TGTGCCAGCAGTCGGACTGCCCGGTTGAGTGAGCAGTACTTC
. TRBJ2-5 . TRBV30 CAWSGTGLNLAQYF TGTGCCTGGAGCGGGACGGGACTCAATCTGGCCCAGTACTTC
TRBD1 TRBJ1-5 . TRBV2 CASKGGQGGNQPQHF TGTGCCAGCAAAGGGGGACAGGGAGGCAATCAGCCCCAGCATTTT
. TRBJ2-4 . TRBV20-1 CSARASGTAQNIQYF TGCAGTGCTAGAGCCAGCGGGACAGCCCAAAACATTCAGTACTTC
TRBD1 TRBJ1-6 few TRBV11-2 CASSLLGTVGLGNSPLHF TGTGCCAGCAGCTTATTGGGGACAGTAGGGTTGGGCAATTCACCCCTCCACTTT
TRBD2 TRBJ2-3 . TRBV5-5 CASSSGGSSYTDTQYF TGTGCCAGCAGCTCGGGGGGGAGCAGCTACACAGATACGCAGTATTTT
. TRBJ1-1 medium-sized TRBV19 CASSIGPVNTEAFF TGTGCCAGTAGTATAGGGCCAGTGAACACTGAAGCTTTCTTT
. TRBJ2-5 . TRBV11-2 CASSQLRRETQYF TGTGCCAGCAGCCAACTCCGGAGGGAGACCCAGTACTTC
TRBD1 TRBJ2-2 few TRBV6-1 CASTSGQGSNTGELFF TGTGCCAGCACCTCAGGACAGGGGAGTAACACCGGGGAGCTGTTTTTT
. TRBJ2-5 few TRBV27 CASSSVRQGGLKETQYF TGTGCCAGCAGCTCAGTGAGGCAGGGCGGACTCAAAGAGACCCAGTACTTC
TRBD1 TRBJ2-7 few TRBV7-6 CASSLGKPGQLSYEQYF TGTGCCAGCAGCTTAGGCAAACCGGGACAGCTCTCCTACGAGCAGTACTTC
TRBD1 TRBJ1-6 . TRBV27 CASSSGTGFVPSSPLHF TGTGCCAGCAGTTCAGGGACAGGGTTTGTCCCGTCTTCACCCCTCCACTTT
TRBD1 TRBJ1-1 . TRBV12-3/TRBV12-4 CASSHDKTGARTEAFF TGTGCCAGCAGCCACGATAAGACAGGGGCGAGGACTGAAGCTTTCTTT
TRBD2 TRBJ2-1 . TRBV11-3 CASSLDSSGISYNEQFF TGTGCCAGCAGCTTAGATTCTAGCGGGATATCCTACAATGAGCAGTTCTTC
. TRBJ1-2 few TRBV6-1 CASSPLQYGYTF TGTGCCAGCAGTCCCCTCCAGTATGGCTACACCTTC
TRBD1 TRBJ1-1 . TRBV28 CASSLGTGNKAFF TGTGCCAGCAGTTTAGGGACAGGGAATAAAGCTTTCTTT
TRBD1 TRBJ2-3 . TRBV19 CARGQGAPVTDTQYF TGTGCCCGAGGACAGGGGGCGCCTGTTACAGATACGCAGTATTTT
. TRBJ2-7 once TRBV5-4 CASSLEMASYEQYF TGTGCCAGCAGCTTAGAGATGGCTTCCTACGAGCAGTACTTC
. TRBJ2-2 . TRBV12-3/TRBV12-4 CASSLGARRTGELFF TGTGCCAGCAGTTTAGGCGCGCGAAGGACCGGGGAGCTGTTTTTT
. TRBJ2-1 few TRBV10-2 CASSGASNEQFF TGCGCCAGCAGTGGAGCGTCCAATGAGCAGTTCTTC
. TRBJ1-2 . TRBV5-1 CASSLEARSPYGYTF TGCGCCAGCAGCTTGGAGGCCCGCTCTCCCTATGGCTACACCTTC
. TRBJ1-6 . TRBV27 CASSSWPSSYNSPLHF TGTGCCAGCAGTTCCTGGCCATCCTCCTATAATTCACCCCTCCACTTT
. TRBJ1-1 . TRBV27 CASSLQQGPAEAFF TGTGCCAGCAGTTTACAACAGGGTCCCGCTGAAGCTTTCTTT
. TRBJ2-2 . TRBV6-5 CASSFASAGELFF TGTGCCAGCAGTTTCGCTAGCGCCGGGGAGCTGTTTTTT
TRBD1 TRBJ1-6 few TRBV27 CASSLITGGPNSPLHF TGTGCCAGCAGTTTAATTACAGGGGGACCAAATTCACCCCTCCACTTT
. TRBJ1-2 . TRBV21-1 CASSPPGPPLEGYTF TGTGCCAGCAGCCCCCCGGGACCCCCCCTGGAGGGCTACACCTTC
. TRBJ1-2 . TRBV5-3 CASSLGGNYGYTF TGTGCCAGCAGCTTGGGTGGTAACTATGGCTACACCTTC
. TRBJ2-7 . TRBV6-2/TRBV6-3 CASSQTGYEQYF TGTGCCAGCAGCCAGACTGGGTACGAGCAGTACTTC
. TRBJ2-2 . TRBV11-3 CASSSPPGHQPNTGELFF TGTGCCAGCAGCTCCCCCCCGGGACACCAACCAAACACCGGGGAGCTGTTTTTT
TRBD1 TRBJ2-7 . TRBV20-1 CSASPTTTGGSREQYF TGCAGTGCTAGTCCTACCACGACAGGGGGAAGCCGAGAGCAGTACTTC
. TRBJ1-5 . TRBV6-1 CASSPRKEYSNQPQHF TGTGCCAGCAGTCCGCGGAAGGAATATAGCAATCAGCCCCAGCATTTT
. TRBJ1-1 . TRBV19 CASGDGFNTEAFF TGTGCCAGTGGGGACGGCTTTAACACTGAAGCTTTCTTT
. TRBJ1-2 . TRBV20-1 CSASGLPGSDYGYTF TGCAGTGCTAGTGGGTTGCCGGGGAGTGACTATGGCTACACCTTC
. TRBJ1-6 few TRBV20-1 CSAVLGQLNNSPLHF TGCAGTGCCGTCCTTGGACAGTTAAATAATTCACCCCTCCACTTT
. TRBJ1-2 . TRBV28 CASSLFGRLYGYTF TGTGCCAGCAGTTTATTTGGACGGCTCTATGGCTACACCTTC
TRBD1 TRBJ1-2 . TRBV30 CAWSLRDRVYGYTF TGTGCCTGGAGCCTCCGGGACAGAGTCTATGGCTACACCTTC
. TRBJ1-1 few TRBV7-9 CASRPPLRWGVNTEAFF TGTGCCAGCAGGCCTCCATTAAGGTGGGGGGTGAACACTGAAGCTTTCTTT
. TRBJ2-5 . TRBV25-1 CASSESGQGKETQYF TGTGCCAGCAGTGAATCCGGTCAGGGAAAAGAGACCCAGTACTTC
. TRBJ1-5 . TRBV30 CAWSGQDNQPQHF TGTGCCTGGAGTGGACAAGACAATCAGCCCCAGCATTTT
TRBD1 TRBJ1-6 . TRBV7-9 CASSYGGTGENSPLHF TGTGCCAGCAGTTACGGGGGGACAGGAGAGAATTCACCCCTCCACTTT
TRBD1 TRBJ1-5 . TRBV20-1 CSATLNDRDYSNQPQHF TGCAGTGCTACCTTAAACGACAGGGATTATAGCAATCAGCCCCAGCATTTT
TRBD2 TRBJ2-3 few TRBV24-1 CATSDPTLAGGRDTQYF TGTGCCACCAGTGATCCAACACTAGCGGGAGGGCGAGATACGCAGTATTTT
TRBD1 TRBJ1-6 few TRBV19 CASSTQGAGNSPLHF TGTGCCAGTAGTACGCAGGGGGCAGGTAATTCACCCCTCCACTTT
TRBD1 TRBJ1-2 few TRBV6-1 CASRRTGGLGGYTF TGTGCCAGCAGACGGACAGGGGGGCTGGGGGGCTACACCTTC
TRBD2 TRBJ2-4 . TRBV6-1 CASSEPGLAGAAKNIQYF TGTGCCAGCAGTGAACCTGGACTAGCGGGGGCCGCCAAAAACATTCAGTACTTC
. TRBJ1-1 . TRBV19 CASIEAGRYTEAFF TGTGCCAGTATCGAGGCTGGTAGGTACACTGAAGCTTTCTTT
. TRBJ1-3 . TRBV29-1 CSASGPGGSGNTIYF TGCAGCGCATCGGGCCCCGGAGGGTCCGGAAACACCATATATTTT
TRBD2 TRBJ2-7 . TRBV6-1 CASTKTSGRYEQYF TGTGCCAGCACAAAGACTAGCGGGAGATACGAGCAGTACTTC